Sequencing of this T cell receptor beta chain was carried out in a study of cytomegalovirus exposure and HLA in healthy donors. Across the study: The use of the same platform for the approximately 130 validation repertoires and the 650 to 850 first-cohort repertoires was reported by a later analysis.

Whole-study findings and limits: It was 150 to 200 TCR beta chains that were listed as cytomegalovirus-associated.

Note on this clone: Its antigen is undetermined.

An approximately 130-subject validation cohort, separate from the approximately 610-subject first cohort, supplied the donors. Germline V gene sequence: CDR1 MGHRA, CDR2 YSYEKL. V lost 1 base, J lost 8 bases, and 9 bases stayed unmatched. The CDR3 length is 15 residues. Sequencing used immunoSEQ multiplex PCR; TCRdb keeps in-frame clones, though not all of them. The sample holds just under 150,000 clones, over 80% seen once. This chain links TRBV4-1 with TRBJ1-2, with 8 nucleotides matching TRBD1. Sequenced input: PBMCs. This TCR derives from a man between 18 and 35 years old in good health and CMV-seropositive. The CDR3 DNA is TGCGCCAGCAGCCAAGCCGCCACAGGGGGGGAAGGCTACACCTTC. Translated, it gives CASSQAATGGEGYTF.